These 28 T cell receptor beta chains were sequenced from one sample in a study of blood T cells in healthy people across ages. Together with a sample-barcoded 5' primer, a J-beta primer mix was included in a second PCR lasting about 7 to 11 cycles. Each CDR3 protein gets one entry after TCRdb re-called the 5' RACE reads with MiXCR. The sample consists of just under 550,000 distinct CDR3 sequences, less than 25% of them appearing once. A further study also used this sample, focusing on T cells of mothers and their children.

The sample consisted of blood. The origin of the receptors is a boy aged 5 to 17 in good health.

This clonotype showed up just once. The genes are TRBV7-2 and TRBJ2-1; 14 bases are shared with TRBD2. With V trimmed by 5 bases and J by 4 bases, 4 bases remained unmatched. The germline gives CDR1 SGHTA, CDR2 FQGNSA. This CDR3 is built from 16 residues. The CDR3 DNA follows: TGTGCCAGCAGCGACCGGACTAGCGGGAGGTACAATGAGCAGTTCTTC. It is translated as CASSDRTSGRYNEQFF.

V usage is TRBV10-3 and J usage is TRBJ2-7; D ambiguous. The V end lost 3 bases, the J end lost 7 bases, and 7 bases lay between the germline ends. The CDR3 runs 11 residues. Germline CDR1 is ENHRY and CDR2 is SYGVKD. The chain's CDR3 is CAISERKEQYF. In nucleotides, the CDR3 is TGTGCCATCAGTGAACGCAAAGAGCAGTACTTC.

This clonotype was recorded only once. CDR3 loop: CASSRTGSGQLFF. The CDR3, as DNA: TGTGCCAGCAGTCGGACGGGAAGTGGACAACTGTTTTTT. The chain recombines TRBV12-3 or TRBV12-4 with TRBJ1-4, with D uncertain. The V and J ends lost 5 bases and 12 bases respectively, with 16 bases between them. This CDR3 region has 13 residues.

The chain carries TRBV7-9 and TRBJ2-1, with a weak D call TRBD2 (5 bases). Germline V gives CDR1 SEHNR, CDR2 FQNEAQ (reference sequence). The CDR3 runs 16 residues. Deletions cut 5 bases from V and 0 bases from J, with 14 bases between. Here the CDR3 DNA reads TGTGCCAGCAGCGCCTTAGCGAGGAGCTCCTACAATGAGCAGTTCTTC. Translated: CASSALARSSYNEQFF.

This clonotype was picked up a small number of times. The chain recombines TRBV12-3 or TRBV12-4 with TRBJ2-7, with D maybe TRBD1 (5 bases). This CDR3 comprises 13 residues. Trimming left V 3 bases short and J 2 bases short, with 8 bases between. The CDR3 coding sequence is TGTGCCAGCAGTTTCACAGGTCCCTACGAGCAGTACTTC. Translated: CASSFTGPYEQYF.

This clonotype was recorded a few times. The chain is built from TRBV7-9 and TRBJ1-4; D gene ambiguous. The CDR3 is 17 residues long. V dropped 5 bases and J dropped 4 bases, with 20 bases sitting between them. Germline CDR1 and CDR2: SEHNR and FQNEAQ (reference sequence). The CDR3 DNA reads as TGTGCCAGCAGCCCGCAGGACGGAAGGGCGGGTAATGAAAAACTGTTTTTT. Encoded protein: CASSPQDGRAGNEKLFF.

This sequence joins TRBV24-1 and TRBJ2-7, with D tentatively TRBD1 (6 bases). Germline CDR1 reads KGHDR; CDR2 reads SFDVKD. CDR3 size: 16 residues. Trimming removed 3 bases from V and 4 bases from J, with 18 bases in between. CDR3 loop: CATSDARDTRRYEQYF. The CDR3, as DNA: TGTGCCACCAGTGATGCTCGGGACACGAGACGGTACGAGCAGTACTTC.

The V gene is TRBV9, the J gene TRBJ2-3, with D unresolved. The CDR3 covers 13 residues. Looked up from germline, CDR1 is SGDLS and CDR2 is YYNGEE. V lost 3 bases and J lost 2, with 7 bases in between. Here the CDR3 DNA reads TGTGCCAGCAGCGACCCCTACACAGATACGCAGTATTTT. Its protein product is CASSDPYTDTQYF. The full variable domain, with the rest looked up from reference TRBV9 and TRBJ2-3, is DSGVTQTPKHLITATGQRVTLRCSPRSGDLSVYWYQQSLDQGLQFLIQYYNGEERAKGNILERFSAQQFPDLHSELNLSSLELGDSALYFCASSDPYTDTQYFGPGTRLTVL.

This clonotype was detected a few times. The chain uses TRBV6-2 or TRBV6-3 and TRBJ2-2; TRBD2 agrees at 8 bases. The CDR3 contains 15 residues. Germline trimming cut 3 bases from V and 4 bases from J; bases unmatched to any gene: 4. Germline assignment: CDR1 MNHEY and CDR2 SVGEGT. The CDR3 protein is CASSYAGGATGELFF. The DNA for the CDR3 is TGTGCCAGCAGTTATGCGGGGGGTGCCACCGGGGAGCTGTTTTTT.

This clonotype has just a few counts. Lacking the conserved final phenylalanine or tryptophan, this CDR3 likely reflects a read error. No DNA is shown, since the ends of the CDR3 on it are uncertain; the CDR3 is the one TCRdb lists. CDR3 amino acids: CAISESVGTSGGPSRL. V usage is TRBV10-3 and J usage is TRBJ2-5; the table's D call, TRBD2, has no DNA check behind it. Germline values: CDR1 ENHRY, CDR2 SYGVKD. The CDR3 totals 16 residues, both ends included.

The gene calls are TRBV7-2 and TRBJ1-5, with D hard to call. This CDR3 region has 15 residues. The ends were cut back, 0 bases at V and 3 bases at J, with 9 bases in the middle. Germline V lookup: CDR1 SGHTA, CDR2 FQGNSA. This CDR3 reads CASSLALGNNQPQHF. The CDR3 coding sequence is TGTGCCAGCAGCTTAGCGTTGGGGAACAATCAGCCCCAGCATTTT. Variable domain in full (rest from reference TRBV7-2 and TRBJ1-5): GAGVSQSPSNKVTEKGKDVELRCDPISGHTALYWYRQSLGQGLEFLIYFQGNSAPDKSGLPSDRFSAERTGGSVSTLTIQRTQQEDSAVYLCASSLALGNNQPQHFGDGTRLSIL.

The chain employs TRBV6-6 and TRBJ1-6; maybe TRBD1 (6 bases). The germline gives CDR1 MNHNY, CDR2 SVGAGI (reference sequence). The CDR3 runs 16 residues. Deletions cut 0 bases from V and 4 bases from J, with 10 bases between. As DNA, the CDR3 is TGTGCCAGCAGTTACTCTAGACAGGAGTATAATTCACCCCTCCACTTT. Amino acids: CASSYSRQEYNSPLHF.

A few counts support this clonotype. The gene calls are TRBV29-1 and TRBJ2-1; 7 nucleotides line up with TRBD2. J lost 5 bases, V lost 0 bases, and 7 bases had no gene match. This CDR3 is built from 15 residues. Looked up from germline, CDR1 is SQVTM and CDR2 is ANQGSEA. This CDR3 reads CSVEDLSGTHNEQFF. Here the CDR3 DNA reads TGCAGCGTTGAAGATCTAAGCGGGACCCACAATGAGCAGTTCTTC.

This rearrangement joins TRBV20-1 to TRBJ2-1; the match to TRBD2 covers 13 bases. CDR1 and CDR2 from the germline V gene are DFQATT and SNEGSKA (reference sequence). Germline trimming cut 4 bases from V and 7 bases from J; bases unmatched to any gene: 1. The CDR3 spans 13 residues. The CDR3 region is CSATTSGGNEQFF. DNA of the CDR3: TGCAGTGCTACGACTAGCGGGGGGAATGAGCAGTTCTTC.

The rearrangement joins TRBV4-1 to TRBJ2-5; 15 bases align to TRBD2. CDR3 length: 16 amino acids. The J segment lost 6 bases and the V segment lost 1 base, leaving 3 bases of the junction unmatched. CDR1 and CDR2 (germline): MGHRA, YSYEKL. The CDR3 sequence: CASSQGTSGGAKTQYF. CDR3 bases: TGCGCCAGCAGCCAAGGGACTAGCGGGGGGGCGAAGACCCAGTACTTC.

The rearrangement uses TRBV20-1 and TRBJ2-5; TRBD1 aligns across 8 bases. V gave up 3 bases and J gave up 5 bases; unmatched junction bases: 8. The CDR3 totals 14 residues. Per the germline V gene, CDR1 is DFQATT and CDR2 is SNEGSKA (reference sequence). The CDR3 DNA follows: TGCAGTGCTAGTGGGCAGGGGGCCGTGGAGACCCAGTACTTC. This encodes CSASGQGAVETQYF.

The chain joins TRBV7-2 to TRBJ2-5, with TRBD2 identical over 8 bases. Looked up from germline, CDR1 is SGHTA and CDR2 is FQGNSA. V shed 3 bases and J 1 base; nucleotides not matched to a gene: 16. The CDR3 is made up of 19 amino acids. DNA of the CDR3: TGTGCCAGCAGCTTGGTCCTTACTTTAGCGGGAAGCACCCAAGAGACCCAGTACTTC. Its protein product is CASSLVLTLAGSTQETQYF.

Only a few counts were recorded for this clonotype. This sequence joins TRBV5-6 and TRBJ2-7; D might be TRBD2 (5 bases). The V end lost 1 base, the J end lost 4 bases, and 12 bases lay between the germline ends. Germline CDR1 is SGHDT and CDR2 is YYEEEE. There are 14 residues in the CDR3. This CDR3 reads CASSLPGSRYEQYF. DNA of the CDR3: TGTGCCAGCAGCTTGCCGGGATCACGATACGAGCAGTACTTC.

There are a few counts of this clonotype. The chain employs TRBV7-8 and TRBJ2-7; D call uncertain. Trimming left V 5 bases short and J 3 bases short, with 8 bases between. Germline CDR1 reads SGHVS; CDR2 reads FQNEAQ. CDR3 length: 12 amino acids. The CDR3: CASSPQNYEQYF. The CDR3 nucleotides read TGTGCCAGCAGCCCTCAAAACTACGAGCAGTACTTC. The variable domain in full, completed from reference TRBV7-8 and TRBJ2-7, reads GAGVSQSPRYKVAKRGQDVALRCDPISGHVSLFWYQQALGQGPEFLTYFQNEAQLDKSGLPSDRFFAERPEGSVSTLKIQRTQQEDSAVYLCASSPQNYEQYFGPGTRLTVT.

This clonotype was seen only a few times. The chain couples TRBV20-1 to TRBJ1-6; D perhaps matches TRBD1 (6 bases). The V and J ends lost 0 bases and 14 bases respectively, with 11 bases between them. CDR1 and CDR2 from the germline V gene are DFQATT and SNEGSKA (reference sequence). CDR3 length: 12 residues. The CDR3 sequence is CSARDEGVTLHF. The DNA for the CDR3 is TGCAGTGCTAGAGATGAGGGGGTAACCCTCCACTTT.

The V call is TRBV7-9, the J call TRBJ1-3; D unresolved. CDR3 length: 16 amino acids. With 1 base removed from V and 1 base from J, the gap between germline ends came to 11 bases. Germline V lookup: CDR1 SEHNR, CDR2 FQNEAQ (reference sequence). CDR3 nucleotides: TGTGCCAGCAGCTTAGTACGGGCGGCATCTGGAAACACCATATATTTT. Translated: CASSLVRAASGNTIYF.

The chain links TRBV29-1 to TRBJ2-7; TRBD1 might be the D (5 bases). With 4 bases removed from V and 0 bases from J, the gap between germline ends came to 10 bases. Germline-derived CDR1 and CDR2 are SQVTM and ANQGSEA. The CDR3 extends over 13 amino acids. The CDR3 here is CSVGPGNSYEQYF. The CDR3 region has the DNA TGCAGCGTTGGGCCAGGGAACTCCTACGAGCAGTACTTC.

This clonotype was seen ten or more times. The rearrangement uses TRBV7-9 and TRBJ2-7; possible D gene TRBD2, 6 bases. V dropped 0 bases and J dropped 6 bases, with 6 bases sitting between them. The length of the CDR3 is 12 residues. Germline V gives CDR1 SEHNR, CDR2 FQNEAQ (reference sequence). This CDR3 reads CASSLAGGEQYF. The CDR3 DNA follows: TGTGCCAGCAGCTTAGCGGGAGGCGAGCAGTACTTC.

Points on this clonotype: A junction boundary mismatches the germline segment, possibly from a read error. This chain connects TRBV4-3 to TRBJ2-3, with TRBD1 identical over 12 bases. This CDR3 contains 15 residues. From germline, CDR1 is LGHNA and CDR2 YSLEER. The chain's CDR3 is CANSQGTGGPDTQYF. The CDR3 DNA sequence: TGCGCCAACAGCCAAGGGACAGGGGGCCCAGATACGCAGTATTTT.

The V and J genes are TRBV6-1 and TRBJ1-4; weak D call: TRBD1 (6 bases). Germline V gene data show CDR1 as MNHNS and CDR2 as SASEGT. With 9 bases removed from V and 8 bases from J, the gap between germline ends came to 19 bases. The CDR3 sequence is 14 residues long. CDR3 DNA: TGTGCCAGTACGATGGGGGCTGCGTCGGAAAAACTGTTTTTT. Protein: CASTMGAASEKLFF.

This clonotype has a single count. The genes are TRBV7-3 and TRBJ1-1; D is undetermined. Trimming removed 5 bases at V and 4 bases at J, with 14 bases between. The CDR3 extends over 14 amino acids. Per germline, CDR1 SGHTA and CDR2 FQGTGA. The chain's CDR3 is CASSPDTGSTEAFF. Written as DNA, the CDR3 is TGTGCCAGCAGCCCCGATACGGGGAGCACTGAAGCTTTCTTT.

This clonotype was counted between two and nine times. The CDR3: CASSLELAGVYAGEQYF. CDR3 sequence (DNA): TGTGCCAGCAGCTTAGAACTAGCGGGGGTTTACGCGGGGGAGCAGTACTTC. The chain joins TRBV7-2 to TRBJ2-7; 11 bases align to TRBD2. Germline V gene data show CDR1 as SGHTA and CDR2 as FQGNSA. Trimming cost V 1 base and J 7 bases; bases outside gene matches: 12. The CDR3 has 17 amino acids.

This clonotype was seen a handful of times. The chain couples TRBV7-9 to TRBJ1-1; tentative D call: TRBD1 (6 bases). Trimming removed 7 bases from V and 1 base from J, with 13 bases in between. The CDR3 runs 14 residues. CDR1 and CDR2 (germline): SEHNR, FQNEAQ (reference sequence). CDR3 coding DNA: TGTGCCAGCACCTTGGGGACACAGAACACTGAAGCTTTCTTT. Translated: CASTLGTQNTEAFF.